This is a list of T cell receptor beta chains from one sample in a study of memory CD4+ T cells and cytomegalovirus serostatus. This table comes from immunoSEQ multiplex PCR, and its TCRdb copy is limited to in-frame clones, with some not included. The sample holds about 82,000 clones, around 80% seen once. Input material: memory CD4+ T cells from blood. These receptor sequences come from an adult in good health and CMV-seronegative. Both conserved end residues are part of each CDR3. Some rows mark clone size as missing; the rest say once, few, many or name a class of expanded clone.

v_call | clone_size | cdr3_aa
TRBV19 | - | CASGTGGYEQYF
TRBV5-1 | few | CASSLVGGVELFF
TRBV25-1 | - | CASSEYGTDIYGYTF
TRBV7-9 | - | CASSLDVDTEAFF
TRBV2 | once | CASSGEVNTEAFF
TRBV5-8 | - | CASSLTGTRNAIYF
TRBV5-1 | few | CASSLSGLNTEAFF
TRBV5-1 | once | CASSLSGGEDYGYTF
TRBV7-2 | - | CASSSYQGAWETQYF
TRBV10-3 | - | CAITGTNGNTIYF
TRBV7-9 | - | CASSLDSGEYEQYF
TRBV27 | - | CASSSQRTLQDSPLHF
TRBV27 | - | CASSLDPQETQYF
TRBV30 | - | CAWSVRATGNTIYF
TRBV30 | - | CAWGLMAGGELFF
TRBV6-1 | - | CASSEGSTGRGGELFF
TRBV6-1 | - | CASSELATGSNQPQHF
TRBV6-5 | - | CASSYVTGIGELFF
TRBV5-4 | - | CASSLGQVEAFF
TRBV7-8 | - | CASSYTPDRALTGELFF
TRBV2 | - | CASCHTRTGDNSPLHF
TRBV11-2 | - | CASGTGSDTGELFF
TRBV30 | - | CAWSVQGGLTEAFF
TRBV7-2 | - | CASTVGTGQETQYF
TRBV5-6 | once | CATTKAGVIYGYTF
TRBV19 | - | CASSRDREQPQHF
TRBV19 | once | CASSDLRDRLNQPQHF
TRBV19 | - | CASSIISDQETQYF
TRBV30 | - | CAWKDRGRYEQYF
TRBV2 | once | CATATGGRETQYF
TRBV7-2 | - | CASSLAGGPNQPQHF
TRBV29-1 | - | CSVEGGRHNEKLFF
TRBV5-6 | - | CASSLPGQGVYGYTF
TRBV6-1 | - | CASSENQLEPQHF
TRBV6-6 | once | CASSTDRGGEKLFF
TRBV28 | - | CASSPHRDGYNSPLHF
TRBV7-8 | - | CASSPRVQGGQPQHF
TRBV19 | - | CASSSRTGAHEQYF
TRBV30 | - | CAWSRQGAPFF
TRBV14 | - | CASSQDQVYGYTF
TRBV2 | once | CASSQDRNSNQPQHF
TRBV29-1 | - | CSALPQGAATEAFF
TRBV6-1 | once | CASSDPFTSGGTDTQYF
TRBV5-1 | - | CASSLQRQATDTQYF
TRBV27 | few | CASSLSGTGGNSPLHF
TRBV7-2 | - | CASSPMAGNTEAFF
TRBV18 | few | CASSPVLAVETTGTQYF
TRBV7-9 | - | CAVSRGIYEQYF
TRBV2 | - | CASGRLGGYEQYF
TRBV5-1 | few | CASSLRLFQPGTQYF
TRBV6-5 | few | CASSTYTGELFF
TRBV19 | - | CASSTDRDGSEQYF
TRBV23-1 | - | CASSNPCQGRAVYGYTF
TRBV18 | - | CASSRNRDPSNYGYTF